This entry lists 19 T cell receptor beta chains sequenced from one sample in a study of T cell responses to AZD1222 COVID-19 vaccine. Here immunoSEQ multiplex PCR was the method, and the copy in TCRdb shows in-frame clones only, minus some. The sample holds 150,000 to 200,000 clones, roughly nine tenths seen once. Sequences were derived from peripheral blood, sampled 28 days after the second AZD1222 dose. These receptors were taken from an adult who received the AZD1222 COVID-19 vaccine.

The chain recombines TRBV4-2 with TRBJ1-1; 9 bases align to TRBD1. V gave up 2 bases and J gave up 5 bases; unmatched junction bases: 6. Germline loops: CDR1 LGHNA, CDR2 YNFKEQ. CDR3 length: 15 amino acids. The CDR3 loop is CASSQTGGQGTEAFF. The CDR3 DNA reads as TGTGCCAGCAGCCAAACAGGGGGCCAAGGGACTGAAGCTTTCTTT.

The chain couples TRBV5-4 to TRBJ1-1; 7 bases fit TRBD1. The germline CDR1 and CDR2 sequences are SGHNT and YYREEE (reference sequence). The CDR3 loop spans 14 amino acids. V was pared by 5 bases and J by 2 bases, with 6 bases of the junction left unmatched. The CDR3 loop reads CASRQQGGNTEAFF. The CDR3 region has the DNA TGTGCCAGCAGGCAGCAGGGGGGCAACACTGAAGCTTTCTTT.

The gene calls are TRBV11-3 and TRBJ2-3; unclear D gene. CDR1 and CDR2 from the germline V gene are SGHNT and YENEEA. V lost 5 bases and J 2 bases, leaving 20 bases between the germline ends. The CDR3 has 17 residues. Written as DNA, the CDR3 is TGTGCCAGCAGCCTAGGTGGAAGCGTAGTCTCCACAGATACGCAGTATTTT. Amino acids: CASSLGGSVVSTDTQYF.

This chain uses TRBV4-1 with TRBJ1-5; the D is unclear. The ends were cut back, 3 bases at V and 4 bases at J, with 4 bases in the middle. CDR1 is MGHRA, CDR2 YSYEKL, per germline. This CDR3 is built from 12 residues. Written as DNA, the CDR3 is TGCGCCAGCAGCCACCTTAATCAGCCCCAGCATTTT. It specifies CASSHLNQPQHF.

The table lists this clone with a count of one. CDR3 DNA sequence: TGCGCCAGCAGCCCGAAAAAGGGGACAGGGGCGAACACTGAAGCTTTCTTT. Amino acids: CASSPKKGTGANTEAFF. The chain recombines TRBV4-1 with TRBJ1-1; 10 bases agree with TRBD1. The CDR3 spans 17 residues. V shed 4 bases and J 1 base; nucleotides not matched to a gene: 9. CDR1 and CDR2 from the germline V gene are MGHRA and YSYEKL.

V gene TRBV5-7 combines with J gene TRBJ1-5; TRBD1 is a possible D gene (6 bases). TRBV5-7 is treated as an ORF (open reading frame) with a function not yet certain. CDR3 size: 18 residues. V dropped 10 bases and J dropped 5 bases, with 31 bases sitting between them. The CDR3 nucleotides are TGTGCCTCCCGGGGGCGGAGGTATTTAAAAAAAGAGCATCAGCCCCAGCATTTT. Translating gives CASRGRRYLKKEHQPQHF.

The chain is built from TRBV5-4 and TRBJ2-4, with 9 bases fitting TRBD2. The length of the CDR3 is 14 residues. V lost 6 bases and J lost 9; bases outside the gene matches: 10. Germline loops: CDR1 SGHNT, CDR2 YYREEE (reference sequence). The CDR3 region is CASTVGGREGIQYF. DNA for the CDR3: TGTGCCAGCACCGTCGGGGGGCGGGAGGGCATTCAGTACTTC.

The J gene is TRBJ2-1, the V gene TRBV4-2; D is undetermined. The V end was cut by 0 bases, the J end by 8 bases, with 8 bases between. This CDR3 comprises 13 residues. Germline CDR1 LGHNA, CDR2 YNFKEQ. CDR3 protein: CASSQEDWDEQFF. DNA for the CDR3: TGTGCCAGCAGCCAAGAAGACTGGGATGAGCAGTTCTTC.

The chain uses TRBV12-5 and TRBJ1-5, with 12 bases lining up with TRBD1. The germline V gene has CDR1 LGHNT and CDR2 FRNRAP. The junction had 7 bases not matched to a gene; V was cut back by 3 bases and J by 1 base. The CDR3 length is 18 residues. For the CDR3, the DNA is TGTGCTAGTGGTTTCGGGACAGGGGGCGGTTGGAGCAATCAGCCCCAGCATTTT. Amino acid sequence: CASGFGTGGGWSNQPQHF.

The V call is TRBV9, the J call TRBJ1-1; no clear D gene. Germline V gene lookup returns CDR1 SGDLS and CDR2 YYNGEE. The V end was cut by 4 bases, the J end by 1 base, with 11 bases between. This CDR3 region has 14 residues. The CDR3 DNA sequence: TGTGCCAGCAGCCCTCGACACCAGAACACTGAAGCTTTCTTT. Translating gives CASSPRHQNTEAFF.

This sequence joins TRBV19 and TRBJ2-2; 12 nucleotides agree with TRBD1. The CDR3 consists of 14 residues. V was clipped by 5 bases and J by 6 bases; unmatched bases: 1. Germline lookup yields CDR1 LNHDA and CDR2 SQIVND (reference sequence). Written as DNA, the CDR3 is TGTGCCAGTAGTGGGACAGGGGGCCCCGGGGAGCTGTTTTTT. Amino acids: CASSGTGGPGELFF. The full variable domain, in which reference TRBV19 and TRBJ2-2 provide the parts outside the CDR3, is DGGITQSPKYLFRKEGQNVTLSCEQNLNHDAMYWYRQDPGQGLRLIYYSQIVNDFQKGDIAEGYSVSREKKESFPLTVTSAQKNPTAFYLCASSGTGGPGELFFGEGSRLTVL.

V gene TRBV2 combines with J gene TRBJ1-1; no reliable D call. From germline, CDR1 is SNHLY and CDR2 FYNNEI. The V gene lost 1 base and the J gene lost 6 bases, with 9 bases spanning the gap. The CDR3 length is 13 residues. CDR3 loop: CASSEVEDAEAFF. The CDR3 coding sequence is TGTGCCAGCAGTGAAGTCGAGGATGCTGAAGCTTTCTTT.

This sequence joins TRBV18 and TRBJ1-1, with D possibly matching TRBD1 (6 bases). From germline, CDR1 is KGHSH and CDR2 LQKENI. The V and J ends lost 4 bases and 4 bases respectively, with 13 bases between them. The CDR3 totals 14 residues. In DNA form, the CDR3 reads TGTGCCAGCTCACGCCTACAGGGAACCACTGAAGCTTTCTTT. The encoded protein is CASSRLQGTTEAFF.

The J gene is TRBJ1-4, the V gene TRBV5-5, with D perhaps TRBD1 (6 bases). V was clipped by 2 bases and J by 8 bases, with 7 bases between them. The CDR3 extends over 12 amino acids. Germline assignment: CDR1 SGHKS and CDR2 YYEKEE (reference sequence). The DNA of the CDR3 is TGTGCCAGCAGCTTAAGGGGGGAAAAACTGTTTTTT. This gives the protein CASSLRGEKLFF.

The chain combines TRBV6-5 with TRBJ2-7; the D gene is possibly TRBD2 (5 bases). CDR3 length: 14 residues. Trimming removed 5 bases at V and 5 bases at J, with 16 bases between. In germline, CDR1 is MNHEY, CDR2 SVGAGI. CDR3 bases: TGTGCCAGCAGTCCCGAGACGGGATTCCACGAGCAGTACTTC. It yields the protein CASSPETGFHEQYF.

The rearrangement links TRBV7-2 to TRBJ1-3, with TRBD1 identical over 9 bases. Trimming took 4 bases from V and 8 from J; bases not matched to a gene: 6. This CDR3 is built from 14 residues. CDR1 and CDR2 (germline): SGHTA, FQGNSA. In nucleotides, the CDR3 is TGTGCCAGCAGCTCGACCGGGACAGGGTACACCATATATTTT. Its protein product is CASSSTGTGYTIYF.

This chain connects TRBV27 to TRBJ1-6; tentatively, D is TRBD1 (5 bases). V was cut by 6 bases and J by 0 bases, with 9 bases left in between. Germline assignment: CDR1 MNHEY and CDR2 SMNVEV (reference sequence). The CDR3 runs to 15 residues. The CDR3 DNA reads as TGTGCCAGCAGGCGACAGAGCTCCTATAATTCACCCCTCCACTTT. This translates into CASRRQSSYNSPLHF.

The chain couples TRBV6-5 to TRBJ1-2; TRBD1 is a possible D gene (6 bases). This CDR3 comprises 14 residues. V shed 4 bases and J shed 6 bases, with 15 bases lying between them. CDR1 MNHEY and CDR2 SVGAGI come from the germline V gene. The CDR3, as DNA: TGTGCCAGCAGTTCGAACCGGGACAACCATGGCTACACCTTC. It encodes CASSSNRDNHGYTF.

CDR3 amino acids: CASSPGKGLIEQYF. In DNA form, the CDR3 reads TGCGCCAGCAGCCCCGGAAAAGGGTTAATCGAGCAGTACTTC. This rearrangement joins TRBV4-1 to TRBJ2-7; D remains unclear. CDR1 and CDR2 from the germline V gene are MGHRA and YSYEKL. This CDR3 spans 14 amino acids. The V and J ends lost 4 bases and 6 bases respectively, with 16 bases between them.